The rows below give T cell receptor beta chains drawn from one sample of a study of long-term antiretroviral therapy in people with HIV. The protocol was immunoSEQ multiplex PCR, while the TCRdb copy is restricted to in-frame clones and leaves out a portion. The sample includes under 4,000 clones, about 88% of them seen just once. This specimen was unsorted PBMCs, taken 0.3 years after starting antiretroviral therapy. The receptors were gathered from a woman between 45 and 60 years old with HIV. Both conserved end residues are part of each CDR3. D genes are given only for firm matches. Size is stated for part of the rows, as once, few or many counts, or as a class when the clone is expanded.

CASSSLGEQGLDTQYF	TGTGCCAGCAGCAGCTTGGGGGAACAGGGATTAGATACGCAGTATTTT	TRBJ2-3	-	TRBV11-2	-
CASSDSGLAGLNEQFF	TGTGCCAGCAGTGACTCCGGTCTAGCGGGTTTGAATGAGCAGTTCTTC	TRBJ2-1	TRBD2	TRBV6-4	-
CASSVGSGARVDTQYF	TGTGCCAGCAGCGTGGGTAGCGGGGCGAGGGTAGATACGCAGTATTTT	TRBJ2-3	TRBD2	TRBV9	-
CASSPTGEDTEAFF	TGTGCCAGCTCACCGACAGGGGAAGACACTGAAGCTTTCTTT	TRBJ1-1	TRBD1	TRBV18	once
CASSGRDRVTDTQYF	TGTGCCAGCAGTGGCCGGGACAGGGTCACAGATACGCAGTATTTT	TRBJ2-3	TRBD1	TRBV6-1	-
CASSVVATSGGAGDTQYF	TGTGCCAGCAGCGTCGTCGCGACTAGCGGGGGGGCAGGAGATACGCAGTATTTT	TRBJ2-3	TRBD2	TRBV7-2	-
CASSYGGWGQETQYF	TGTGCCAGCAGTTACGGGGGATGGGGTCAAGAGACCCAGTACTTC	TRBJ2-5	-	TRBV6-6	once
CASSRGTGAIYF	TGCGCCAGCAGCCGGGGGACAGGGGCCATATATTTT	TRBJ1-3	TRBD1	TRBV5-1	-
CAWSVEGLWPQHF	TGTGCCTGGAGCGTGGAAGGTCTTTGGCCCCAGCATTTT	TRBJ1-5	-	TRBV30	-
CASSLPQGGWYGYTF	TGTGCCAGCAGCTTGCCGCAGGGTGGGTGGTATGGCTACACCTTC	TRBJ1-2	-	TRBV5-4	-
CASSPGQGGSSGNTIYF	TGCGCCAGCAGCCCGGGACAGGGGGGAAGCTCTGGAAACACCATATATTTT	TRBJ1-3	TRBD1	TRBV5-1	-
CASSLGRGSYEQYF	TGTGCCAGCAGTTTGGGTAGGGGCAGCTACGAGCAGTACTTC	TRBJ2-7	-	TRBV27	-
CASSLQGANYGYTF	TGTGCCAGCAGCCTACAGGGCGCTAACTATGGCTACACCTTC	TRBJ1-2	-	TRBV27	few
CASSFVGNTGELFF	TGTGCCAGCAGCTTTGTTGGGAACACCGGGGAGCTGTTTTTT	TRBJ2-2	-	TRBV7-3	-
CATSREGAEYF	TGTGCCACCAGCAGAGAGGGGGCGGAGTACTTC	TRBJ2-7	-	TRBV15	-
CASSLAARAYEQYF	TGCGCCAGCAGCTTGGCCGCCAGGGCCTACGAGCAGTACTTC	TRBJ2-7	-	TRBV5-1	-
CASSYHTSGEETQYF	TGTGCCAGCAGTTATCATACTAGCGGGGAAGAGACCCAGTACTTC	TRBJ2-5	TRBD2	TRBV6-5	-
CASSPGLYTGANVLTF	TGTGCCAGCTCACCCGGACTTTACACGGGGGCCAACGTCCTGACTTTC	TRBJ2-6	-	TRBV18	-
CATSDRGNNSPLHF	TGTGCCACCTCAGACAGGGGGAATAATTCACCCCTCCACTTT	TRBJ1-6	TRBD1	TRBV10-3	-
CASSLTTGAESPLHF	TGCGCCAGCAGCTTGACCACAGGGGCCGAATCACCCCTCCACTTT	TRBJ1-6	TRBD1	TRBV5-1	few
CASSYRATEAFF	TGTGCCAGCAGTTACAGGGCCACTGAAGCTTTCTTT	TRBJ1-1	-	TRBV2	-
CASSSRGGSGNTIYF	TGTGCCAGCAGCAGTCGCGGGGGCTCTGGAAACACCATATATTTT	TRBJ1-3	-	TRBV5-4	-
CAWSWQGNTEAFF	TGTGCCTGGAGTTGGCAGGGAAACACTGAAGCTTTCTTT	TRBJ1-1	-	TRBV30	-
CASSQLAGVGETQYF	TGTGCCAGCAGCCAACTAGCGGGGGTTGGGGAGACCCAGTACTTC	TRBJ2-5	TRBD2	TRBV2	once
CASSRQGAGAEAFF	TGTGCCAGCAGCCGACAGGGGGCGGGCGCTGAAGCTTTCTTT	TRBJ1-1	TRBD1	TRBV11-2	-
CALQGRGEQYF	TGTGCCTTGCAGGGCAGGGGCGAGCAGTACTTC	TRBJ2-7	-	TRBV30	-
CASSIEGFYSNQPQHF	TGTGCCAGTAGTATAGAGGGCTTCTATAGCAATCAGCCCCAGCATTTT	TRBJ1-5	-	TRBV19	few
CASSAGLAGTGELFF	TGTGCCAGCAGCGCCGGGCTAGCGGGGACCGGGGAGCTGTTTTTT	TRBJ2-2	TRBD2	TRBV2	-
CASSFTGAGNTEAFF	TGTGCCAGCAGCTTTACAGGGGCGGGGAACACTGAAGCTTTCTTT	TRBJ1-1	TRBD1	TRBV7-2	-
CASSGPLAGGSYEQYF	TGTGCCAGCAGCGGCCCTCTAGCGGGGGGCTCCTACGAGCAGTACTTC	TRBJ2-7	TRBD2	TRBV9	once
CASSYYQSTGELFF	TGTGCCAGCAGTTACTACCAGTCCACCGGGGAGCTGTTTTTT	TRBJ2-2	-	TRBV6-5	-
CASSLESGGLRHFSTEAFF	TGTGCCAGCAGCTTGGAGTCCGGGGGGCTGAGGCATTTCTCCACTGAAGCTTTCTTT	TRBJ1-1	-	TRBV5-6	-
CASRSGLAWETQYF	TGTGCCAGCAGAAGTGGACTAGCGTGGGAGACCCAGTACTTC	TRBJ2-5	TRBD2	TRBV2	-
CASGGQGNQPQHF	TGTGCCAGCGGCGGACAGGGAAATCAGCCCCAGCATTTT	TRBJ1-5	-	TRBV21-1	-
CASSSRHPEGGYTF	TGTGCCAGCAGCTCCCGGCACCCCGAGGGTGGCTACACCTTC	TRBJ1-2	-	TRBV7-9	-
CASSLVQGQVGNTIYF	TGCGCCAGCAGCTTGGTTCAGGGGCAGGTTGGAAACACCATATATTTT	TRBJ1-3	-	TRBV5-1	-
CASSLDRGSYNEQFF	TGTGCCAGCAGCTTAGACAGGGGGTCCTACAATGAGCAGTTCTTC	TRBJ2-1	TRBD1	TRBV11-3	-
CASSWGGGIPYEQYF	TGTGCCAGCAGCTGGGGAGGGGGGATTCCCTACGAGCAGTACTTC	TRBJ2-7	-	TRBV5-4	-
CASSIDDRVTSGAFF	TGTGCCAGTAGTATAGATGACAGGGTGACCTCGGGGGCTTTCTTT	TRBJ1-1	TRBD1	TRBV19	-